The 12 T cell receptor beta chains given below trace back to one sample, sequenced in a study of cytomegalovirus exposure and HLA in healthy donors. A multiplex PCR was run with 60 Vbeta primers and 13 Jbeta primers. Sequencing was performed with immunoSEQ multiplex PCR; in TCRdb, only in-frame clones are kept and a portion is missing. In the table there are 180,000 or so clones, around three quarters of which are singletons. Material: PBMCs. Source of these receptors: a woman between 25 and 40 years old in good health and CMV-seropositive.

The CDR3 protein is CASSHGLGRGNTDTQYF. CDR3 coding DNA: TGTGCCAGCAGCCACGGTCTTGGGCGGGGAAACACAGATACGCAGTATTTT. This chain uses TRBV27 with TRBJ2-3, with TRBD2 as a possible D gene (6 bases). CDR3 length: 17 residues. The germline CDR1 and CDR2 sequences are MNHEY and SMNVEV (reference sequence). The V and J ends lost 6 bases and 2 bases respectively, with 21 bases between them.

The CDR3 is CASNIGLAGGPRTGELFF. In DNA, the CDR3 is TGTGCCAGCAATATCGGACTAGCGGGAGGGCCGCGGACCGGGGAGCTGTTTTTT. This sequence joins TRBV2 and TRBJ2-2; 15 bases align to TRBD2. The J segment lost 5 bases and the V segment lost 7 bases, leaving 11 bases of the junction unmatched. Germline loops: CDR1 SNHLY, CDR2 FYNNEI. This CDR3 comprises 18 residues. The whole variable domain, filled in from reference TRBV2 and TRBJ2-2, reads EPEVTQTPSHQVTQMGQEVILRCVPISNHLYFYWYRQILGQKVEFLVSFYNNEISEKSEIFDDQFSVERPDGSNFTLKIRSTKLEDSAMYFCASNIGLAGGPRTGELFFGEGSRLTVL.

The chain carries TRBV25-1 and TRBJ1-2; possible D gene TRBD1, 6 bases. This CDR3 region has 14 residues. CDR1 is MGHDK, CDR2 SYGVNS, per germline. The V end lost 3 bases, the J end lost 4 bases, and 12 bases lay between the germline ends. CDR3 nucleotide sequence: TGTGCCAGCAGTGATACAGGGAGGGCCTATGGCTACACCTTC. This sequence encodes CASSDTGRAYGYTF.

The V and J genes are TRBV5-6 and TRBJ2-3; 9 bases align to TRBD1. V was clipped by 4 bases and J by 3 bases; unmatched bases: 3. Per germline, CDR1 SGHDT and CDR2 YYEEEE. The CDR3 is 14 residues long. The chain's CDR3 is CASSVQGATDTQYF. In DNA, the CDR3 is TGTGCCAGCAGCGTACAGGGGGCTACAGATACGCAGTATTTT.

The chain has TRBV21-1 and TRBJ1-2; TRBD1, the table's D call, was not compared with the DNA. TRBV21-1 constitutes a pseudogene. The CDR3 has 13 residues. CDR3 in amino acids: CASITGAHYGYTF. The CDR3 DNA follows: TGTGCCAGCATCACAGGGGCCCACTATGGCTACACCTTC.

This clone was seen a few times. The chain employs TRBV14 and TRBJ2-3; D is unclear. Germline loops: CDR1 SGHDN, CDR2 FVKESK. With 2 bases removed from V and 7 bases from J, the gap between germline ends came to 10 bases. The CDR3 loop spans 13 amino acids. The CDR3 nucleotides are TGTGCCAGCAGCCAACTCAGGCTCCATACGCAGTATTTT. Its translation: CASSQLRLHTQYF.

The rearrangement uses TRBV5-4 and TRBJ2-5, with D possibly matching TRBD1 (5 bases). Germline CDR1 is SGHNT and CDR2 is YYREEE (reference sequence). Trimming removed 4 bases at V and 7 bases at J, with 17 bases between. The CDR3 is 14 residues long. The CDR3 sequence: CASSPGQGTGTQYF. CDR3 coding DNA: TGTGCCAGCAGCCCGGGCCAGGGTACCGGGACCCAGTACTTC.

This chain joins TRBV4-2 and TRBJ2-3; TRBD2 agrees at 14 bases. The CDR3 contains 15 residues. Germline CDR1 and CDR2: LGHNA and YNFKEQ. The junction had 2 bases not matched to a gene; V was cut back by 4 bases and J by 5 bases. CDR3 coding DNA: TGTGCCAGCAGCCTCGGGACTAGCGGGGGAGATACGCAGTATTTT. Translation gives CASSLGTSGGDTQYF.

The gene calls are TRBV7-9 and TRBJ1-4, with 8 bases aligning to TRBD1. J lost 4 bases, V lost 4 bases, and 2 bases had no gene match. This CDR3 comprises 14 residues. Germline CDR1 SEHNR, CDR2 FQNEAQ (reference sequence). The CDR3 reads CASSWTGYNEKLFF. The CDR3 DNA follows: TGTGCCAGCAGCTGGACAGGGTATAATGAAAAACTGTTTTTT.

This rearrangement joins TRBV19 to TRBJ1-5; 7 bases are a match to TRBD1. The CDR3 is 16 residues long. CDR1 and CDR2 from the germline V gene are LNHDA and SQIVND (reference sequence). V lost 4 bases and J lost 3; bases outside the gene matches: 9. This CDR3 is CASSTYGTAVNQPQHF. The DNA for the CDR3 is TGTGCCAGTAGTACATACGGGACAGCGGTCAATCAGCCCCAGCATTTT.

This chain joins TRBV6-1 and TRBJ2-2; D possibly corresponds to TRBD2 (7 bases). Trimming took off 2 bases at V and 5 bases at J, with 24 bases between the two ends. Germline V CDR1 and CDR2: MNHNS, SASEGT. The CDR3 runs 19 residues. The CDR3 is CASSERGGLGGRKTGELFF. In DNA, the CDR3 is TGTGCCAGCAGTGAAAGAGGGGGACTGGGAGGGAGGAAGACCGGGGAGCTGTTTTTT.

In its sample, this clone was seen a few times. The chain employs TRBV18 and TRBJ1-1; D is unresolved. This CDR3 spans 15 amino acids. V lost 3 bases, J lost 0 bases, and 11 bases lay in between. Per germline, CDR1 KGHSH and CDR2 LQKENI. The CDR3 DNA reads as TGTGCCAGCTCACCCTCGCCAGGCATGAACACTGAAGCTTTCTTT. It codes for CASSPSPGMNTEAFF.